This TCR beta chain was sequenced in a study of shared clonotypes between healthy human individuals. In the source study's methods: Filtering differed since immunoSEQ provided only junctions, with no quality scores. The assay was immunoSEQ multiplex PCR, and TCRdb's table has in-frame clones only and misses some. That table gives V, J and clone size, and the DNA gave D and trimming. The sample lists fewer than 850,000 clones; 96% were seen once. General observations from the study: When compared with the clonotypes that were shared by all four sorted-subset donors, the non-shared clonotypes turned out to have lower generation probabilities.

As regards this clone: Its antigen is currently unknown.

CDR3 length equals 14 residues. In germline, CDR1 is SGHAT, CDR2 FQNNGV. The junction had 1 base not matched to a gene; V was cut back by 4 bases and J by 6 bases. CD8 cells classed as naive were CD45RO-negative and positively selected for CCR7, excluding terminally differentiated effector memory CD45RA+ cells. Material: naive CD8+ T cells sorted from blood. The J gene is TRBJ2-1, the V gene TRBV11-2; 12 nucleotides match TRBD2. The source is a man aged 30 to 39 in good health. As DNA, the CDR3 is TGTGCCAGCAGCTCGACTAGCGGGAGCAATGAGCAGTTCTTC. The encoded protein is CASSSTSGSNEQFF.